The 23 T cell receptor beta chains given below trace back to one sample, sequenced in a study of blood T cell repertoires in COVID-19. The data were produced by immunoSEQ multiplex PCR, yet TCRdb's version contains in-frame clones alone and is incomplete. Of around 170,000 clones listed, roughly nine tenths are singletons. The sequenced sample was peripheral blood. The receptors originated from a man aged 50 or older with acute or convalescent COVID-19.

The chain has TRBV7-3 and TRBJ1-2; TRBD1 matches at 10 bases. V was clipped by 0 bases and J by 8 bases; unmatched bases: 3. CDR3 length equals 14 residues. Germline V gene data show CDR1 as SGHTA and CDR2 as FQGTGA. CDR3 bases: TGTGCCAGCAGCTTAACCGGACAGGGGGGCGGCTACACCTTC. Translating it yields CASSLTGQGGGYTF.

The chain combines TRBV28 with TRBJ2-3; 8 bases map to TRBD1. CDR3 length: 16 residues. The germline gives CDR1 MDHEN, CDR2 SYDVKM. The ends lost 3 bases at V and 2 bases at J; junction bases unmatched: 7. The CDR3 sequence: CASSLTGTGSTDTQYF. In nucleotides, the CDR3 is TGTGCCAGCAGTTTGACCGGGACAGGATCCACAGATACGCAGTATTTT.

The chain links TRBV7-8 to TRBJ2-1; the match to TRBD2 covers 9 bases. V lost 3 bases, J lost 6 bases, and 12 bases stayed unmatched. CDR1 and CDR2 (germline): SGHVS, FQNEAQ. The length of the CDR3 is 17 residues. CDR3 sequence (DNA): TGTGCCAGCAGCTTCGGCGGGAGGGCCCCTACGGGCAATGAGCAGTTCTTC. It codes for CASSFGGRAPTGNEQFF.

This chain uses TRBV7-9 with TRBJ2-5, with D perhaps TRBD2 (7 bases). The V and J ends lost 4 bases and 4 bases respectively, with 13 bases between them. Germline CDR1 reads SEHNR; CDR2 reads FQNEAQ (reference sequence). The CDR3 contains 14 residues. The CDR3 here is CASSSSGTLETQYF. The CDR3 coding sequence is TGTGCCAGCAGCTCGAGCGGGACACTAGAGACCCAGTACTTC.

This clone was detected a few times. This rearrangement joins TRBV7-8 to TRBJ2-7, with D possibly TRBD1 on 6 matching bases. The germline gives CDR1 SGHVS, CDR2 FQNEAQ. The CDR3 extends over 14 amino acids. The V gene lost 4 bases and the J gene lost 2 bases, with 12 bases spanning the gap. In DNA form, the CDR3 reads TGTGCCAGCAGCTCCGGGACACAGACCTACGAGCAGTACTTC. Encoded protein: CASSSGTQTYEQYF.

This rearrangement joins TRBV19 to TRBJ1-1, with 8 bases identical to TRBD1. The ends lost 5 bases at V and 5 bases at J; junction bases unmatched: 10. From germline, CDR1 is LNHDA and CDR2 SQIVND (reference sequence). The CDR3 runs 15 residues. In DNA form, the CDR3 reads TGTGCCAGTAGTCCAAGGACAGGGCGGGAGACTGAAGCTTTCTTT. This translates into CASSPRTGRETEAFF.

V usage is TRBV9 and J usage is TRBJ2-1; 10 nucleotides line up with TRBD1. This CDR3 contains 15 residues. Germline V lookup: CDR1 SGDLS, CDR2 YYNGEE. After removal of 4 bases from V and 4 bases from J, the junction contained 5 bases not matched to a gene. The CDR3 DNA reads as TGTGCCAGCAGCCTCGGGACAGGGGCATACAATGAGCAGTTCTTC. Its translation is CASSLGTGAYNEQFF.

This chain joins TRBV5-1 and TRBJ2-6; a weak D match, TRBD2 (6 bases). Germline V gives CDR1 SGHRS, CDR2 YFSETQ. The CDR3 extends over 17 amino acids. Trimming shortened V by 0 bases and J by 0 bases, and 10 bases separated the two germline ends. CDR3 residues: CASSLAGGFSGANVLTF. The CDR3, as DNA: TGCGCCAGCAGCTTGGCCGGGGGTTTCTCTGGGGCCAACGTCCTGACTTTC.

The chain employs TRBV30 and TRBJ1-2, with 9 bases fitting TRBD1. The CDR3 is made up of 14 amino acids. The germline V gene encodes CDR1 GTSNPN and CDR2 SVGIG (reference sequence). The V gene end was trimmed by 4 bases and the J gene end by 8 bases; junction bases not matched to a gene: 11. In DNA, the CDR3 is TGTGCCTGGATCCCGGGACAGGGACCCCAGGGCTACACCTTC. Translated, it gives CAWIPGQGPQGYTF.

This clone has a single count. V is TRBV6-7 and J is TRBJ2-7, with 10 bases that match TRBD2. TRBV6-7 is recorded as an ORF, its role being uncertain. The CDR3 totals 23 residues. V shed 2 bases and J 3 bases; nucleotides not matched to a gene: 28. CDR3 amino acids: CASSYRVWSFSPGASGSFYEQYF. The CDR3 bases are TGTGCCAGCAGTTACAGGGTTTGGTCTTTTTCGCCTGGGGCTAGCGGGAGTTTCTACGAGCAGTACTTC.

The chain links TRBV27 to TRBJ2-6; D perhaps matches TRBD1 (5 bases). V dropped 3 bases and J dropped 1 base, with 7 bases sitting between them. Germline assignment: CDR1 MNHEY and CDR2 SMNVEV (reference sequence). The CDR3 consists of 15 residues. The CDR3 nucleotides read TGTGCCAGCAGTTTCCAGGGTTCTGGGGCCAACGTCCTGACTTTC. It specifies CASSFQGSGANVLTF.

The V call is TRBV7-5, the J call TRBJ1-5. TRBV7-5 is a listed pseudogene. This CDR3 comprises 13 residues. In DNA form, the CDR3 reads TGTGTCAGAAGCCCCGGGGGGAATCAGCCCCAGCATTTT. This gives the protein CVRSPGGNQPQHF.

This clone was seen a few times. The V and J genes are TRBV28 and TRBJ1-5; 11 nucleotides line up with TRBD1. Germline lookup yields CDR1 MDHEN and CDR2 SYDVKM. With 6 bases clipped from V and 4 bases from J, the junction kept 5 bases outside the gene matches. This CDR3 has 15 amino acids. DNA for the CDR3: TGTGCCAGCAGCCCGGACAGGGGGCGGAATCAGCCCCAGCATTTT. As protein: CASSPDRGRNQPQHF.

The V gene is TRBV19, the J gene TRBJ1-4; D is unclear. The V end lost 3 bases, the J end lost 7 bases, and 15 bases lay between the germline ends. CDR3 length: 15 residues. Germline values: CDR1 LNHDA, CDR2 SQIVND (reference sequence). CDR3 in amino acids: CASSMAAGDGEKLFF. The CDR3 DNA follows: TGTGCCAGTAGTATGGCAGCGGGAGATGGTGAAAAACTGTTTTTT.

The chain joins TRBV3-1 (or the pseudogene TRBV3-2) to TRBJ1-1; 8 bases are shared with TRBD1. V gave up 6 bases and J gave up 4 bases; unmatched junction bases: 7. This CDR3 is built from 14 residues. The germline CDR1 and CDR2 sequences are LGHDT and YNNKEL (reference sequence). The CDR3 loop is CASRGQASTTEAFF. Here the CDR3 DNA reads TGTGCCAGCAGGGGACAGGCCAGTACCACTGAAGCTTTCTTT.

The chain has TRBV7-2 and TRBJ1-2, with D perhaps TRBD1 (6 bases). There are 13 residues in the CDR3. The germline V and J ends were trimmed by 3 bases and 8 bases, with 13 bases remaining between them. Germline V gene lookup returns CDR1 SGHTA and CDR2 FQGNSA. CDR3 protein: CASSFTGLKGYTF. In DNA form, the CDR3 reads TGTGCCAGCAGCTTCACAGGGTTGAAGGGCTACACCTTC.

This clone occurred once. This chain uses TRBV3-1 (or the pseudogene TRBV3-2) with TRBJ1-2, with D perhaps matching TRBD1 (6 bases). The V and J ends lost 0 bases and 7 bases respectively, with 9 bases between them. Germline V lookup: CDR1 LGHDT, CDR2 YNNKEL (reference sequence). The CDR3 runs 13 residues. The CDR3 DNA follows: TGTGCCAGCAGCCAAGAGAGGGGGTCTGGCTACACCTTC. Translation gives CASSQERGSGYTF.

Only a few counts were recorded for this clone. J is TRBJ2-5 and V is TRBV7-6; 15 bases are shared with TRBD2. Trimming cost V 0 bases and J 5 bases; bases outside gene matches: 10. CDR1 SGHVS and CDR2 FNYEAQ come from the germline V gene. The CDR3 runs 19 residues. This chain's CDR3 is CASSLAHGLAGGPRETQYF. The CDR3 nucleotides read TGTGCCAGCAGCTTAGCTCACGGACTAGCGGGGGGGCCTCGGGAGACCCAGTACTTC.

This chain links TRBV5-5 with TRBJ1-3; 8 nucleotides match TRBD1. V dropped 4 bases and J dropped 2; count of bases not matched to a gene: 14. The CDR3 spans 18 residues. Germline assignment: CDR1 SGHKS and CDR2 YYEKEE (reference sequence). CDR3 region: CASSRPFGQGAPGNTIYF. In DNA form, the CDR3 reads TGTGCCAGCAGCCGCCCTTTCGGGCAGGGGGCGCCTGGAAACACCATATATTTT. Drawing the rest from reference TRBV5-5 and TRBJ1-3, the complete variable domain is DAGVTQSPTHLIKTRGQQVTLRCSPISGHKSVSWYQQVLGQGPQFIFQYYEKEERGRGNFPDRFSARQFPNYSSELNVNALLLGDSALYLCASSRPFGQGAPGNTIYFGEGSWLTVV.

The chain couples TRBV6-6 to TRBJ1-4, with D perhaps TRBD1 (6 bases). V was trimmed by 4 bases and J by 8 bases, leaving 14 bases between them. Germline CDR1 is MNHNY and CDR2 is SVGAGI (reference sequence). The CDR3 contains 14 residues. CDR3 in amino acids: CASSSWDTGEKLFF. The CDR3 DNA reads TGTGCCAGCAGTTCTTGGGACACAGGGGAAAAACTGTTTTTT.

The V gene is TRBV27, the J gene TRBJ1-3; D not certain. Germline loops: CDR1 MNHEY, CDR2 SMNVEV (reference sequence). The CDR3 extends over 16 amino acids. Trimming took off 5 bases at V and 4 bases at J, with 18 bases between the two ends. CDR3 sequence (DNA): TGTGCCAGCAGTCTAACCCCCCGGGGTCCGGGAAACACCATATATTTT. Protein product: CASSLTPRGPGNTIYF.

The chain couples TRBV20-1 to TRBJ2-3; TRBD2 matches at 10 bases. Germline CDR1 and CDR2: DFQATT and SNEGSKA (reference sequence). V lost 3 bases, J lost 6 bases, and 6 bases stayed unmatched. The CDR3 runs to 14 residues. CDR3 residues: CSASSSGGADTQYF. The DNA for the CDR3 is TGCAGTGCTAGTTCCAGCGGGGGGGCTGATACGCAGTATTTT.

The rearrangement joins TRBV3-1 (or the pseudogene TRBV3-2) to TRBJ2-2; tentative D call: TRBD2 (5 bases). Germline CDR1 LGHDT, CDR2 YNNKEL (reference sequence). The V end lost 4 bases, the J end lost 6 bases, and 9 bases lay between the germline ends. The CDR3 runs 13 residues. The CDR3, as DNA: TGTGCCAGCAGCCTCGGGGTGTCCGGGGAGCTGTTTTTT. Translation gives CASSLGVSGELFF.